These T cell receptor beta chains were read from a single sample in a study of beta chain features in type 1 diabetes. Assay used: immunoSEQ multiplex PCR; TCRdb lists only in-frame clones, some missing. Of about 12,000 clones detected, about 49% appear once; the ten largest clones hold just under 1%. The sample was stem cell memory CD4+ T cells from blood. The source of these receptors is a young man in good health. CDR3s include the opening cysteine and the closing phenylalanine or tryptophan. A D gene is named only where the DNA matches it firmly. Only some rows state a clone size, as once, few, many or a class for expanded clones.

few TRBJ2-5 TRBV7-2 - TGTGCCAGCAGCCCCCCAGGGTTCGAGACCCAGTACTTC CASSPPGFETQYF
- TRBJ2-3 TRBV19 TRBD2 TGTGCCAGTAGTATCCAAAGCGGGACCCGCACAGATACGCAGTATTTT CASSIQSGTRTDTQYF
- TRBJ2-2 TRBV18 TRBD2 TGTGCCAGCTCACCAACTAGCGGGGCCTTCCCGGGCACCGGGGAGCTGTTTTTT CASSPTSGAFPGTGELFF
- TRBJ2-2 TRBV29-1 - TGCAGCGTTGAAGATCAACTGCCGGGGATAGGGGAGCTGTTTTTT CSVEDQLPGIGELFF
few TRBJ1-4 TRBV7-2 - TGTGCCAGCAGCTTAGGGGGACTGGCGGGACTGTTTTTT CASSLGGLAGLFF
- TRBJ2-1 TRBV14 - TGTGCCAGCAGCCAATCCAGGGGATATGAGCAGTTCTTC CASSQSRGYEQFF
- TRBJ2-2 TRBV7-2 - TGTGCCAGCAGCTTATCAGAGAACACCGGGGAGCTGTTTTTT CASSLSENTGELFF
- TRBJ1-1 TRBV30 - TGTGCCTGGAGAGAACGCGCCTGGGGGGAGGGGACTGAAGCTTTCTTT CAWRERAWGEGTEAFF
- TRBJ2-3 TRBV2 - TGTGCCAGCAGTGAAGTGGCCACAGATACGCAGTATTTT CASSEVATDTQYF
- TRBJ1-2 TRBV4-2 - TGTGCCAGCAGCCAAGGCACAGACTATAACTATGGCTACACCTTC CASSQGTDYNYGYTF
- TRBJ2-1 TRBV5-4 - TGTGCCAGCAGCTTGGTAACGGTTAACAATGAGCAGTTCTTC CASSLVTVNNEQFF
- TRBJ2-1 TRBV5-1 - TGCGCCAGCAGCTTGGGGGGGCTCCCCGACGAGCAGTTCTTC CASSLGGLPDEQFF
few TRBJ2-7 TRBV7-2 - TGTGCCAGCAGCTTAGGAGGAGGGGGCAGTTCCTACGAGCAGTACTTC CASSLGGGGSSYEQYF
- TRBJ1-4 TRBV11-2 TRBD1 TGTGCCAGCAGTCGGGACAGGGGGAATGAAAAACTGTTTTTT CASSRDRGNEKLFF
- TRBJ2-1 TRBV7-3 - TGTGCCAGCAGCCGCCAGGTTGGGAGCTACAATGAGCAGTTCTTC CASSRQVGSYNEQFF
- TRBJ1-5 TRBV19 - TGTGCCAGTGATGGGGCCCAGTATAGCAATCAGCCCCAGCATTTT CASDGAQYSNQPQHF
- TRBJ2-1 TRBV4-1 TRBD2 TGCGCCAGCAGCCAAGCTAGCGGGGGGGCCTTGGGGAACAATGAGCAGTTCTTC CASSQASGGALGNNEQFF
- TRBJ2-5 TRBV4-2 - TGTGCCAGCAGCTCTGCGGCCGCGGTCCAAGAGACCCAGTACTTC CASSSAAAVQETQYF
few TRBJ2-1 TRBV18 TRBD2 TGTGCCAGCTCACCAGGACTAGCGGCAAACAATGAGCAGTTCTTC CASSPGLAANNEQFF
- TRBJ2-3 TRBV19 TRBD2 TGTGCCAGTAGTATAGGACTAGCGGAAACTAGCACAGATACGCAGTATTTT CASSIGLAETSTDTQYF
- TRBJ2-1 TRBV15 - TGTGCCACCAGGCAGGAACCAAGCTCCTACAATGAGCAGTTCTTC CATRQEPSSYNEQFF
- TRBJ2-7 TRBV29-1 TRBD2 TGCAGCCCGCGGGGGACCTCCTACGAGCAGTACTTC CSPRGTSYEQYF
few TRBJ1-2 TRBV7-8 - TGTGCCAGCAGCACAAGCAGGGATAATGGCTACACCTTC CASSTSRDNGYTF
- TRBJ2-7 TRBV11-3 - TGTGCCAGCAGCTTAGATGCGGGATCCTACGAGCAGTACTTC CASSLDAGSYEQYF
once TRBJ2-2 TRBV10-3 TRBD2 TGTGCCTCGCAAGGACGCGGGGGAGACACCGGGGAGCTGTTTTTT CASQGRGGDTGELFF
- TRBJ2-3 TRBV7-2 TRBD2 TGTGCCAGCAGCCTCCCGGGACTAGCGGGGGGTGAGCAGTATTTT CASSLPGLAGGEQYF
- TRBJ2-3 TRBV7-2 TRBD2 TGTGCCAGCAGCCGACTAGCGGGGGCCACAGATACGCAGTATTTT CASSRLAGATDTQYF
- TRBJ2-5 TRBV27 TRBD2 TGTGCCAGCAGTCCCCGGGGGGGGACCTCCTCGTACCAAGAGACCCAGTACTTC CASSPRGGTSSYQETQYF
few TRBJ2-1 TRBV30 TRBD1 TGTGCCTGGAGTGTATCGCCGACAGGGTACCGCAATGAGCAGTTCTTC CAWSVSPTGYRNEQFF
- TRBJ2-3 TRBV5-1 - TGCGCCAGCAGCACCGACAGATACACAGATACGCAGTATTTT CASSTDRYTDTQYF
few TRBJ2-2 TRBV7-6 TRBD1 TGTGCCAGCTCAAGAGGACAGGGGACCGGGGAGCTGTTTTTT CASSRGQGTGELFF
- TRBJ1-4 TRBV5-5 TRBD1 TGTGCCAGCAGCGAGACAGGGGTTAATGAAAAACTGTTTTTT CASSETGVNEKLFF
- TRBJ2-7 TRBV7-3 - TGTGCCAGCAGCTTAACGGGGGGGCGCCTCTACGAGCAGTACTTC CASSLTGGRLYEQYF
few TRBJ2-3 TRBV2 TRBD2 TGTGCCAGCAGTGAAGGAGCGGGGGGCACAGATACGCAGTATTTT CASSEGAGGTDTQYF
few TRBJ2-2 TRBV10-3 - TGTGCCAGCCGACAGGTGCTGGTCGGGGAGCTGTTTTTT CASRQVLVGELFF
- TRBJ2-7 TRBV7-2 - TGTGCCAGCAGCTTAGGACAGGCCAGCTCCTACGAGCAGTACTTC CASSLGQASSYEQYF
- TRBJ1-4 TRBV28 TRBD1 TGTGCCAGCCGCCCTGGGACAGGGTATGAAAAACTGTTTTTT CASRPGTGYEKLFF
- TRBJ2-2 TRBV11-3 TRBD1 TGTGCCAGCACAGGGGGGAACACCGGGGAGCTGTTTTTT CASTGGNTGELFF
- TRBJ2-3 TRBV7-9 TRBD2 TGTGCCAGCAGCGACTGGGTCTCCGGGAGGGCAGATACGCAGTATTTT CASSDWVSGRADTQYF
few TRBJ2-3 TRBV7-9 TRBD2 TGTGCCAGCAGCCATGGACTAGCGGGGGCCACAGATACGCAGTATTTT CASSHGLAGATDTQYF
- TRBJ2-1 TRBV7-2 - TGTGCCAGCAGCCCAAGGCCCCCGGGACAACTGTACAATGAGCAGTTCTTC CASSPRPPGQLYNEQFF
- TRBJ2-7 TRBV29-1 TRBD2 TGCAGCGTTGGGTCAACTAGCGGGGGCTCCGAGCAGTACTTC CSVGSTSGGSEQYF
- TRBJ1-6 TRBV11-2 - TGTGCCAGCAGCTTAGGGACTAGGAACTCACCCCTCCACTTT CASSLGTRNSPLHF
- TRBJ2-1 TRBV4-2 TRBD2 TGTGCCAGCAGCCCTTCGGGGGGGGGCGGGGCACACAATGAGCAGTTCTTC CASSPSGGGGAHNEQFF
- TRBJ1-6 TRBV5-6 TRBD1 TGTGCCAGCAGCTCATACAGGGGTAATTCACCCCTCCACTTT CASSSYRGNSPLHF
- TRBJ1-3 TRBV30 - TGTGCCTGGAGTGGACAGGCTGGAAACACCATATATTTT CAWSGQAGNTIYF
- TRBJ1-5 TRBV18 TRBD1 TGTGCCAGCTCACCACGGTCCGGGACAGTCAGCAATCAGCCCCAGCATTTT CASSPRSGTVSNQPQHF
few TRBJ2-7 TRBV7-9 TRBD2 TGTGCCAGCAGCTGGACTAGCGGTTCCTACGAGCAGTACTTC CASSWTSGSYEQYF
few TRBJ2-7 TRBV11-3 TRBD1 TGTGCCAGCAGCTTCGACAGGGACGAGCAGTACTTC CASSFDRDEQYF
- TRBJ2-7 TRBV4-3 - TGCGCCAGCAGCCACCAGGGGCAGTCCTCCTACGAGCAGTACTTC CASSHQGQSSYEQYF
- TRBJ2-3 TRBV7-9 - TGTGCCAGCAGCTTGGCCTTCCCCGCAGATACGCAGTATTTT CASSLAFPADTQYF
- TRBJ2-7 TRBV28 - TGTGCCAGCAGCCCAGACAGCTACGAGCAGTACTTC CASSPDSYEQYF
medium-sized TRBJ2-4 TRBV7-9 - TGTGCCAGCAGCTTAGCCGGGTTTAACATTCAGTACTTC CASSLAGFNIQYF
- TRBJ2-1 TRBV11-2 TRBD1 TGTGCCAGCAGCTTGGACAGGGTAGTTGGCAATGAGCAGTTCTTC CASSLDRVVGNEQFF
- TRBJ2-5 TRBV28 - TGTGCCAGCAGGCCACAGGGCGGGGGAGAGACCCAGTACTTC CASRPQGGGETQYF
- TRBJ1-6 TRBV30 TRBD1 TGTGCCTGGAGTGGCCCGGGACAGGGTAATTCACCCCTCCACTTT CAWSGPGQGNSPLHF
- TRBJ2-4 TRBV5-4 TRBD1 TGTGCCAGCAGCTCGGACAGGGGGTACGAAAACATTCAGTACTTC CASSSDRGYENIQYF
few TRBJ2-7 TRBV4-2 - TGTGCCAGCAGCCATGGAACGACAGGGACTCGGGACGAGCAGTACTTC CASSHGTTGTRDEQYF
- TRBJ1-4 TRBV7-2 TRBD1 TGTGCCAGCAGCTTGGGACAGGGACCTAGCGAAAAACTGTTTTTT CASSLGQGPSEKLFF
few TRBJ1-2 TRBV18 - TGTGCCAGCTCACCCCCCGGAGGGGAGGGCTATGGCTACACCTTC CASSPPGGEGYGYTF